Below are 32 T cell receptor beta chains sequenced from a single sample in a study of blood T cell repertoires in COVID-19 (TCRdb year 2020). Receptors were amplified or captured by the immunoSEQ multiplex PCR assay. TCRdb re-hosts the immuneACCESS table, in-frame sequences only. Its copies lack some clones; in the studies checked, an unresolved V gene accounts for under half of them, and the cause for the rest is not known. A total of fewer than 120,000 clones appear in this sample, approximately 79% of them only once. Under 20% of the sample lies in the top ten. The sample was peripheral blood. These receptors all come from a woman older than 75 with active or convalescent COVID-19.

V and J are TRBV12-3 or TRBV12-4 and TRBJ2-2, with D possibly being TRBD1 (5 bases). V lost 6 bases and J 7 bases, leaving 12 bases between the germline ends. The CDR3 runs 13 residues. The CDR3 DNA reads as TGTGCCAGCAGGTACTCAGGGTACGGGGAGCTGTTTTTT. Translated, it gives CASRYSGYGELFF.

The genes are TRBV19 and TRBJ1-2; D may be TRBD1 (5 bases). CDR1 and CDR2 from the germline V gene are LNHDA and SQIVND (reference sequence). The CDR3 covers 17 residues. With 9 bases removed from V and 2 bases from J, the gap between germline ends came to 25 bases. CDR3 sequence reads: CASRGLGTGRENYGYTF. Written as DNA, the CDR3 is TGTGCCAGCAGAGGACTAGGTACGGGCAGGGAGAACTATGGCTACACCTTC. The whole variable domain, remainder taken from reference TRBV19 and TRBJ1-2, is DGGITQSPKYLFRKEGQNVTLSCEQNLNHDAMYWYRQDPGQGLRLIYYSQIVNDFQKGDIAEGYSVSREKKESFPLTVTSAQKNPTAFYLCASRGLGTGRENYGYTFGSGTRLTVV.

V usage is TRBV10-3 and J usage is TRBJ2-3; a possible D gene is TRBD2 (5 bases). Germline V CDR1 and CDR2: ENHRY, SYGVKD. CDR3 size: 18 residues. V was cut by 1 base and J by 3 bases, with 20 bases left in between. The CDR3 protein is CAISEYGSVTFRTDTQYF. Written as DNA, the CDR3 is TGTGCCATCAGTGAGTATGGTAGCGTGACGTTTCGAACAGATACGCAGTATTTT.

A note on this clone: It is unclear where the CDR3 begins or ends on the DNA, so no DNA is shown, and the CDR3 is as TCRdb lists it. The chain is built from TRBV11-2 and TRBJ2-1; the table's D gene call, TRBD2, was not cross checked with the DNA. Germline V gives CDR1 SGHAT, CDR2 FQNNGV. The CDR3 is 15 residues long, ends included. The CDR3 loop reads CASRAGLAGPLWQFF.

The V and J genes are TRBV15 and TRBJ2-7, with TRBD2 identical over 7 bases. The CDR3 length is 12 residues. The germline V gene has CDR1 LNHNV and CDR2 YYDKDF (reference sequence). The ends lost 6 bases at V and 9 bases at J; junction bases unmatched: 8. The chain's CDR3 is CATRGDGTMQYF. CDR3 in DNA: TGTGCCACCAGGGGAGATGGGACTATGCAGTACTTC.

V is TRBV7-9 and J is TRBJ2-2; TRBD1 aligns across 8 bases. Trimming at V came to 3 bases and at J to 7 bases, leaving 7 bases not matched to a gene. Germline CDR1 is SEHNR and CDR2 is FQNEAQ (reference sequence). The CDR3 length is 15 residues. CDR3 amino acids: CASSLGRGLVGELFF. The CDR3 DNA is TGTGCCAGCAGCTTGGGCAGGGGGCTTGTCGGGGAGCTGTTTTTT. Looking up the rest from reference TRBV7-9 and TRBJ2-2 gives the full variable domain: DTGVSQNPRHKITKRGQNVTFRCDPISEHNRLYWYRQTLGQGPEFLTYFQNEAQLEKSRLLSDRFSAERPKGSFSTLEIQRTEQGDSAMYLCASSLGRGLVGELFFGEGSRLTVL.

The rearrangement links TRBV6-5 to TRBJ2-2; D gene uncertain. Trimming removed 6 bases from V and 7 bases from J, with 6 bases in between. The germline gives CDR1 MNHEY, CDR2 SVGAGI. This CDR3 is built from 11 residues. The DNA of the CDR3 is TGTGCCAGCAGGTCTATCGGGGAGCTGTTTTTT. Translating gives CASRSIGELFF.

The rearrangement links TRBV7-2 to TRBJ2-1, with TRBD1 matching over 9 bases. The CDR3 covers 15 residues. Trimming at V came to 6 bases and at J to 3 bases, leaving 6 bases not matched to a gene. Germline CDR1 SGHTA, CDR2 FQGNSA. CDR3 sequence (DNA): TGTGCCAGCAGTATAGACAGGGGGGACTACAATGAGCAGTTCTTC. As protein: CASSIDRGDYNEQFF.

A single count supports this clone. The chain combines TRBV27 with TRBJ2-3; 7 bases agree with TRBD1. Looked up from germline, CDR1 is MNHEY and CDR2 is SMNVEV (reference sequence). CDR3 length: 14 residues. After removal of 5 bases from V and 2 bases from J, the junction contained 4 bases not matched to a gene. The CDR3: CASSRTGHTDTQYF. The CDR3 bases are TGTGCCAGCAGTAGGACAGGCCACACAGATACGCAGTATTTT.

DNA of the CDR3: TGTGCCAGCAGCTTCACCGAGGGTAATGAGCAGTTCTTC. Translating it yields CASSFTEGNEQFF. This chain joins TRBV7-9 and TRBJ2-1; a possible D gene is TRBD2 (5 bases). The CDR3 spans 13 residues. CDR1 and CDR2 (germline): SEHNR, FQNEAQ (reference sequence). Trimming pared 3 bases from V and 7 bases from J, leaving 10 bases between.

The chain couples TRBV5-1 to TRBJ2-7; TRBD1 aligns across 7 bases. With 2 bases clipped from V and 0 bases from J, the junction kept 8 bases outside the gene matches. Germline V CDR1 and CDR2: SGHRS, YFSETQ. The CDR3 has 16 amino acids. The CDR3 loop is CASSLLPRDSSYEQYF. In nucleotides, the CDR3 is TGCGCCAGCAGCTTATTGCCCCGGGACAGCTCCTACGAGCAGTACTTC.

This chain uses TRBV10-3 with TRBJ1-1; 9 bases fit TRBD1. Trimming cost V 8 bases and J 5 bases; bases outside gene matches: 9. Germline V gives CDR1 ENHRY, CDR2 SYGVKD. The CDR3 has 14 residues. The CDR3 is CAIGTGNSRTEAFF. The CDR3 DNA sequence: TGTGCCATCGGGACAGGGAACTCGAGGACTGAAGCTTTCTTT.

The chain has TRBV18 and TRBJ2-3; D unclear. Trimming stripped 3 bases from V and 4 bases from J, with 5 bases between. Germline assignment: CDR1 KGHSH and CDR2 LQKENI. The CDR3 runs to 12 residues. Written as DNA, the CDR3 is TGTGCCAGCTCACCTAACTCAGATACGCAGTATTTT. Its translation is CASSPNSDTQYF.

This clone was seen more than once but under ten times. The gene calls are TRBV7-2 and TRBJ1-6, with TRBD1 identical over 8 bases. The CDR3 is made up of 13 amino acids. Per germline, CDR1 SGHTA and CDR2 FQGNSA. Losses at the gene ends were 1 base for V and 16 bases for J; bases not matched to a gene: 6. Here the CDR3 DNA reads TGTGCCAGCAGCTTAGGTAGACAGGGGATGCTCCACTTT. Protein sequence: CASSLGRQGMLHF.

This chain connects TRBV12-3 or TRBV12-4 to TRBJ2-3; weak D call: TRBD2 (5 bases). There are 13 residues in the CDR3. Trimming pared 6 bases from V and 5 bases from J, leaving 12 bases between. CDR3 sequence reads: CASSLLVLDTQYF. DNA for the CDR3: TGTGCCAGCAGCCTACTAGTGCTAGATACGCAGTATTTT.

This chain joins TRBV5-1 and TRBJ1-1; 7 positions match TRBD1. Germline V gene sequence: CDR1 SGHRS, CDR2 YFSETQ. The CDR3 contains 14 residues. Trimming at V came to 6 bases and at J to 0 bases, leaving 5 bases not matched to a gene. The CDR3 sequence: CASTRGTMNTEAFF. The DNA for the CDR3 is TGCGCCAGCACCAGGGGGACCATGAACACTGAAGCTTTCTTT.

This clone was seen just once. V gene TRBV2 combines with J gene TRBJ2-5; possible D gene TRBD2, 5 bases. Germline CDR1 is SNHLY and CDR2 is FYNNEI. The CDR3 is 15 amino acids. V lost 9 bases and J lost 5, with 22 bases in between. The CDR3 spells CASTQDREVLETQYF. Written as DNA, the CDR3 is TGTGCCAGTACACAAGACCGGGAAGTTTTGGAGACCCAGTACTTC.

The rearrangement links TRBV10-3 to TRBJ2-2; D is unresolved. The CDR3 extends over 15 amino acids. Between the trimmed V and J ends, which lost 2 bases and 5 bases, there was a span of 12 bases. Germline V gene lookup returns CDR1 ENHRY and CDR2 SYGVKD. The CDR3, as DNA: TGTGCCATCAGTGAGGACCCGAGAGGTACCGGGGAGCTGTTTTTT. This codes for CAISEDPRGTGELFF.

The chain recombines TRBV3-1 (or the pseudogene TRBV3-2) with TRBJ2-7; no reliable D call. V lost 2 bases to trimming and J lost 4 bases, with 15 bases between them. The CDR3 spans 15 residues. Germline V gives CDR1 LGHDT, CDR2 YNNKEL (reference sequence). The CDR3 region has the DNA TGTGCCAGCAGCCAAATGCGAGGTTCTGCGTACGAGCAGTACTTC. This gives the protein CASSQMRGSAYEQYF.

The rearrangement uses TRBV7-2 and TRBJ1-5, with no clear D. The CDR3 length is 14 residues. Germline assignment: CDR1 SGHTA and CDR2 FQGNSA. V was trimmed by 5 bases and J by 5 bases, leaving 13 bases between them. The CDR3 protein is CASSRYFGDQPQHF. The CDR3 DNA follows: TGTGCCAGCAGCAGGTATTTCGGGGATCAGCCCCAGCATTTT. Looking up the rest from reference TRBV7-2 and TRBJ1-5 gives the full variable domain: GAGVSQSPSNKVTEKGKDVELRCDPISGHTALYWYRQSLGQGLEFLIYFQGNSAPDKSGLPSDRFSAERTGGSVSTLTIQRTQQEDSAVYLCASSRYFGDQPQHFGDGTRLSIL.

This chain links TRBV7-2 with TRBJ1-2, with TRBD1 matching 7 bases. Germline trimming cut 1 base from V and 7 bases from J; bases unmatched to any gene: 9. This CDR3 is 15 amino acids long. Germline V CDR1 and CDR2: SGHTA, FQGNSA. DNA of the CDR3: TGTGCCAGCAGCTTAGTTCCAGACAGGGCCGGTGGCTACACCTTC. It yields the protein CASSLVPDRAGGYTF.

The chain employs TRBV6-5 and TRBJ1-2, with TRBD1 as a possible D gene (6 bases). The germline V gene encodes CDR1 MNHEY and CDR2 SVGAGI. The CDR3 runs 14 residues. V was trimmed by 1 base and J by 6 bases, leaving 12 bases between them. DNA for the CDR3: TGTGCCAGCAGTTACTTTCCTCCAGGGGATGGCTACACCTTC. Amino acid sequence: CASSYFPPGDGYTF.

CDR3 loop: CASRTPEGYYSNQPQHF. CDR3 DNA: TGTGCCAGCAGGACTCCCGAGGGATACTATAGCAATCAGCCCCAGCATTTT. The gene calls are TRBV28 and TRBJ1-5; no firm D call. The CDR3 has 17 residues. Per the germline V gene, CDR1 is MDHEN and CDR2 is SYDVKM. Between the trimmed V and J ends, which lost 6 bases and 0 bases, there was a span of 18 bases.

This chain uses TRBV6-4 with TRBJ2-1, with TRBD2 matching over 10 bases. V lost 0 bases to trimming and J lost 8 bases; unmatched junction nucleotides: 7. CDR1 is MRHNA, CDR2 SNTAGT, per germline. This CDR3 is built from 16 residues. The CDR3 DNA reads as TGTGCCAGCAGTGACTCGGCTAGCGGGAGTGGGTATGAGCAGTTCTTC. Translating it yields CASSDSASGSGYEQFF.

The chain employs TRBV5-1 and TRBJ1-6; TRBD1 agrees at 7 bases. The CDR3 totals 14 residues. The trim removed 0 bases at V and 10 bases at J, leaving 4 bases unmatched. CDR1 and CDR2 (germline): SGHRS, YFSETQ. Here the CDR3 reads CASSLGRGESPLHF. The DNA for the CDR3 is TGCGCCAGCAGCTTGGGCAGGGGGGAATCACCCCTCCACTTT.

The chain has TRBV6-5 and TRBJ2-5, with a tentative D call TRBD2 (5 bases). There are 15 residues in the CDR3. Trimming removed 7 bases from V and 5 bases from J, with 20 bases in between. CDR1 is MNHEY and CDR2 is SVGAGI in the germline V gene. The CDR3 here is CASIRAPGSGETQYF. CDR3 sequence (DNA): TGTGCCAGCATCCGGGCCCCGGGGTCTGGCGAGACCCAGTACTTC.

The rearrangement links TRBV5-1 to TRBJ2-5, with unresolved D. Per germline, CDR1 SGHRS and CDR2 YFSETQ. V was pared by 6 bases and J by 5 bases, with 17 bases between. This CDR3 region has 14 residues. In DNA, the CDR3 is TGCGCCAGCAATAAGGTTCGCGAGGCGGAGACCCAGTACTTC. Residues: CASNKVREAETQYF. Drawing the rest from reference TRBV5-1 and TRBJ2-5, the complete variable domain is KAGVTQTPRYLIKTRGQQVTLSCSPISGHRSVSWYQQTPGQGLQFLFEYFSETQRNKGNFPGRFSGRQFSNSRSEMNVSTLELGDSALYLCASNKVREAETQYFGPGTRLLVL.

The sample holds one count of this clone. The rearrangement links TRBV20-1 to TRBJ2-6, with TRBD2 as a possible D gene (6 bases). Trimming cost V 3 bases and J 7 bases, with 19 bases left between them. Germline V CDR1 and CDR2: DFQATT, SNEGSKA (reference sequence). This CDR3 region has 16 residues. For the CDR3, the DNA is TGCAGTGCTAGTTCTCCAGGGACTCGTGGCGCCAACGTCCTGACTTTC. Protein: CSASSPGTRGANVLTF.

This chain connects TRBV5-1 to TRBJ2-3; D gene unclear. This CDR3 has 11 amino acids. V shed 0 bases and J shed 8 bases, with 4 bases lying between them. Germline lookup yields CDR1 SGHRS and CDR2 YFSETQ. The CDR3 region has the DNA TGCGCCAGCAGCTTGGCGGGTACGCAGTATTTT. Translation: CASSLAGTQYF.

The rearrangement uses TRBV9 and TRBJ1-5; TRBD1 aligns across 8 bases. Germline V gives CDR1 SGDLS, CDR2 YYNGEE. Trimming at V came to 2 bases and at J to 5 bases, leaving 6 bases not matched to a gene. The CDR3 consists of 15 residues. In DNA, the CDR3 is TGTGCCAGCAGCGTGGGGCAGGGGGCGGATCAGCCCCAGCATTTT. Its protein is CASSVGQGADQPQHF.

This clone was picked up one time. The chain is built from TRBV2 and TRBJ2-2; the D gene is possibly TRBD1 (5 bases). Deletions cut 6 bases from V and 2 bases from J, with 10 bases between. The CDR3 totals 14 residues. CDR1 and CDR2 from the germline V gene are SNHLY and FYNNEI. DNA of the CDR3: TGTGCCAGCAGGCAGGACACAAACACCGGGGAGCTGTTTTTT. Translating gives CASRQDTNTGELFF.

This clone was counted a single time. J is TRBJ2-1 and V is TRBV7-9; 8 nucleotides match TRBD2. After removal of 6 bases from V and 7 bases from J, the junction contained 14 bases not matched to a gene. CDR3 size: 16 residues. The germline CDR1 and CDR2 sequences are SEHNR and FQNEAQ (reference sequence). CDR3 region: CASRKGWREEGNEQFF. For the CDR3, the DNA is TGTGCCAGCAGAAAGGGATGGCGGGAGGAAGGGAATGAGCAGTTCTTC.